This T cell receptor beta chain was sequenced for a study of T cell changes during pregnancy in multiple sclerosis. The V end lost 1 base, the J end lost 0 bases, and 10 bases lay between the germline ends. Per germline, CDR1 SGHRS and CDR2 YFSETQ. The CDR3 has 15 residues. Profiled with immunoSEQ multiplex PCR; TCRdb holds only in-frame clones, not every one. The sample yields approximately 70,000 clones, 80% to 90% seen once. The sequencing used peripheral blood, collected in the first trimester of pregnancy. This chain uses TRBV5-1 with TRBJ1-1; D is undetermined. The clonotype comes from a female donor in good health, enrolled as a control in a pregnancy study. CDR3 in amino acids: CASSLQASVNTEAFF. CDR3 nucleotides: TGCGCCAGCAGCTTGCAGGCCTCTGTGAACACTGAAGCTTTCTTT. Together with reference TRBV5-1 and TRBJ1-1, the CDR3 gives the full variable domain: KAGVTQTPRYLIKTRGQQVTLSCSPISGHRSVSWYQQTPGQGLQFLFEYFSETQRNKGNFPGRFSGRQFSNSRSEMNVSTLELGDSALYLCASSLQASVNTEAFFGQGTRLTVV.